The TCR beta chain described here comes from a study of graft-versus-host responses after intestinal transplantation. Study background: Each of the recipients got a multivisceral, liver-intestinal, or isolated intestinal transplant. The recipients all started with anti-thymocyte globulin induction and then took tacrolimus and steroids for about three years.

Overall study findings and caveats: Recipient marrow harbored GvH clones, some of which surfaced first in ileum or blood.

Only in-frame clones appear in the TCRdb table, and some are missing; sequencing was by immunoSEQ multiplex PCR. The data show over 65,000 clones, with about nine tenths seen just once and more than 0.095% held by the top ten. For this clone: Its antigen is not identified.

The sample consisted of unstimulated CD4+ T cells sorted from spleen or lymph node cells, taken before intestinal transplant. This receptor was identified in a human donor who received an intestinal transplant.

The CDR3 region has the DNA TGTGCCAGTAGTATAGGAGGACAGGGGAGCTCCTATAATTCACCCCTCCACTTT. Encoded protein: CASSIGGQGSSYNSPLHF. This chain uses TRBV19 with TRBJ1-6; 9 bases map to TRBD1. Trimming at V came to 1 base and at J to 0 bases, leaving 4 bases not matched to a gene. This CDR3 is built from 18 residues. Per germline, CDR1 LNHDA and CDR2 SQIVND (reference sequence).